This TCR beta chain was profiled in a study of T cells in narcolepsy. Study overall: Patients with NT1 or NT2 and healthy control donors were enrolled. The study's findings and limits: HCRT-specific and TRIB2-specific autoreactive clonotypes appeared among same-patient CSF and blood CD4+ clonotypes. Blood of same and different patients, but not healthy controls, reportedly held recurring autoreactive clonotypes.

Germline CDR1 and CDR2: SGHTS and YDEGEE. Trimming stripped 4 bases from V and 6 bases from J, with 22 bases between. The CDR3 has 16 amino acids. This table comes from immunoSEQ multiplex PCR, and its TCRdb copy is limited to in-frame clones, with some not included. The data show approximately 9,400 clones, with about three quarters seen just once and 22% held by the top ten. About this clone: Its antigen is as yet unknown.

The receptor comes from a human donor with narcolepsy. The chain joins TRBV5-8 to TRBJ2-5; weak D call: TRBD2 (6 bases). The sample was CD45RA- memory CD8+ T cells from PBMCs. The chain's CDR3 is CASSARDSLFLKTQYF. The CDR3 DNA is TGTGCCAGCAGCGCCCGGGACTCCCTCTTTTTGAAGACCCAGTACTTC.